What follows are 6 T cell receptor beta chains derived from one specimen sequenced in a study of shared clonotypes between healthy human individuals. Produced via immunoSEQ multiplex PCR; TCRdb's table is partial and in-frame only. The sample includes about 2.2 million clones, 90% to 95% of them seen just once. Naive-designated CD8 cells lacked CD45RO, were positively enriched for CCR7, and omitted terminally differentiated effector memory CD45RA+ cells. The sample taken for sequencing was naive CD8+ T cells from PBMCs. Receptor source: a man aged 18 to 29 in good health. Some clones in this sample may be carry-over from other donors' samples.

In DNA, the CDR3 is TGTGCCAGCAGCGTAGATCGGACTAATGATGAGCAGTTCTTC. It yields the protein CASSVDRTNDEQFF. The chain recombines TRBV9 with TRBJ2-1; D may be TRBD2 (6 bases). CDR1 SGDLS and CDR2 YYNGEE come from the germline V gene. Trimming left V 0 bases short and J 8 bases short, with 12 bases between. The CDR3 spans 14 residues.

The chain uses TRBV29-1 and TRBJ2-7, with TRBD1 matching over 7 bases. The junction had 6 bases not matched to a gene; V was cut back by 7 bases and J by 0 bases. Germline values: CDR1 SQVTM, CDR2 ANQGSEA. The CDR3 sequence is 13 residues long. The CDR3 spells CSAVDRSSYEQYF. The CDR3 DNA is TGCAGCGCAGTGGACAGGAGCTCCTACGAGCAGTACTTC.

The chain has TRBV28 and TRBJ1-4; 10 bases map to TRBD1. CDR1 MDHEN and CDR2 SYDVKM come from the germline V gene. V trimming: 8 bases; J trimming: 7 bases; junction bases outside the gene matches: 10. This CDR3 spans 15 amino acids. The CDR3 sequence is CASSTIRDRGEKLFF. CDR3 sequence (DNA): TGTGCCAGCTCCACGATCCGGGACAGGGGTGAAAAACTGTTTTTT.

This chain links TRBV15 with TRBJ2-1; D gene ambiguous. V gave up 5 bases and J gave up 3 bases, with 11 bases separating them. The CDR3 is 14 amino acids. Germline CDR1 and CDR2: LNHNV and YYDKDF (reference sequence). The CDR3 region has the DNA TGTGCCACCAGCCCTCGGGCCGACTACAATGAGCAGTTCTTC. Its protein is CATSPRADYNEQFF.

This clone has a handful of counts. The chain joins TRBV5-6 to TRBJ1-5; tentative D call: TRBD1 (5 bases). CDR1 and CDR2 (germline): SGHDT, YYEEEE. With 3 bases removed from V and 2 bases from J, the gap between germline ends came to 6 bases. The CDR3 totals 13 residues. The CDR3 region is CASSWGGNQPQHF. DNA for the CDR3: TGTGCCAGCAGCTGGGGCGGCAATCAGCCCCAGCATTTT. The variable domain in full, with the rest retrieved from reference TRBV5-6 and TRBJ1-5, is DAGVTQSPTHLIKTRGQQVTLRCSPKSGHDTVSWYQQALGQGPQFIFQYYEEEERQRGNFPDRFSGHQFPNYSSELNVNALLLGDSALYLCASSWGGNQPQHFGDGTRLSIL.

V usage is TRBV13 and J usage is TRBJ2-1, with D hard to call. The CDR3 loop spans 11 amino acids. The V gene lost 3 bases and the J gene lost 8 bases, with 5 bases spanning the gap. The germline V gene encodes CDR1 PRHDT and CDR2 FYEKMQ (reference sequence). The CDR3 spells CASSLGDEQFF. The CDR3 coding sequence is TGTGCCAGCAGCTTGGGCGATGAGCAGTTCTTC.